The rows below give T cell receptor beta chains drawn from one sample of a study of spatial heterogeneity in lung cancer. MiXCR, applied by TCRdb to the 5' RACE reads, yields one record per CDR3 protein. The sample contains more than 1,300 distinct CDR3 sequences, 10% to 15% of which appear only once. The material sequenced was lung tumor tissue, taken at surgery. The receptors stem from a female donor with early-stage non-small cell lung cancer. The CDR3 runs from the conserved cysteine through the conserved F or W. D genes are given only for firm matches. Rows may omit the clone size; those that give it use once, few, many or a size class.

. TRBJ1-1 medium-sized TRBV6-5 CASSYSPGAGNTEAFF TGTGCCAGCAGTTATTCCCCGGGGGCGGGGAACACTGAAGCTTTCTTT
TRBD1 TRBJ2-3 medium-sized TRBV30 CAWGDRRATDTQYF TGTGCCTGGGGGGACAGGAGGGCCACAGATACGCAGTATTTT
. TRBJ2-1 medium-sized TRBV27 CASSPAGSHNEQFF TGTGCCAGCAGTCCCGCGGGGTCCCACAATGAGCAGTTCTTC
. TRBJ1-6 many TRBV7-2 CASSPSVSPLHF TGTGCCAGCAGTCCGTCTGTCTCACCCCTCCACTTT
. TRBJ1-4 few TRBV12-3/TRBV12-4 CASSFGGTGRTGQEKLFF TGTGCCAGCAGTTTTGGTGGAACAGGGCGCACCGGACAGGAAAAACTGTTTTTT
. TRBJ1-2 medium-sized TRBV6-5 CASSYSSQDNGYTF TGTGCCAGCAGTTACTCGAGCCAGGACAATGGCTACACCTTC
. TRBJ1-2 medium-sized TRBV19 CASSPPSEYGYTF TGTGCCAGTAGCCCGCCGTCAGAATATGGCTACACCTTC
TRBD1 TRBJ2-7 . TRBV27 CASSSQGMEQYF TGTGCCAGCAGTTCACAGGGGATGGAGCAGTACTTC
TRBD1 TRBJ2-7 medium-sized TRBV6-5 CASSVGGQGGYEQYF TGTGCCAGCAGTGTTGGCGGACAGGGGGGCTACGAGCAGTACTTC
. TRBJ1-1 medium-sized TRBV27 CASSVVRDTEAFF TGTGCCAGCAGTGTGGTGAGGGACACTGAAGCTTTCTTT
TRBD2 TRBJ2-7 medium-sized TRBV4-3 CASSHSGTSGYEQYF TGCGCCAGCAGCCACTCCGGGACTAGCGGCTACGAGCAGTACTTC
TRBD2 TRBJ2-7 medium-sized TRBV20-1 CSARSGTSGTYEQYF TGCAGTGCTAGATCCGGGACTAGCGGAACCTACGAGCAGTACTTC
TRBD1 TRBJ2-7 medium-sized TRBV9 CASSVGQGGYEQYF TGTGCCAGCAGCGTGGGACAGGGGGGTTACGAGCAGTACTTC
. TRBJ1-1 medium-sized TRBV14 CASSQVRSRGEAFF TGTGCCAGCAGCCAAGTTCGGTCCCGGGGTGAAGCTTTCTTT
. TRBJ1-1 many TRBV28 CASSPLTTEAFF TGTGCCAGCAGTCCCTTGACCACTGAAGCTTTCTTT
TRBD2 TRBJ2-5 . TRBV20-1 CSALPGLAGQETQYF TGCAGTGCTCTTCCGGGACTAGCGGGCCAAGAGACCCAGTACTTC
TRBD1 TRBJ1-2 large TRBV28 CASRDGQALLGYTF TGTGCCAGCAGGGATGGACAGGCCCTCCTCGGCTACACCTTC
. TRBJ2-4 large TRBV7-2 CASSITGLTDIQYF TGTGCCAGCAGCATAACAGGGTTGACGGACATTCAGTACTTC
. TRBJ2-4 medium-sized TRBV20-1 CSARVGTRDIQYF TGCAGTGCTAGAGTGGGCACGAGGGACATTCAGTACTTC
TRBD1 TRBJ1-1 . TRBV7-6 CASSSPYEDRVNTEAFF TGTGCCAGCAGCTCTCCTTACGAGGACAGGGTAAACACTGAAGCTTTCTTT
. TRBJ2-5 . TRBV20-1 CSARDSSELAETQYF TGCAGTGCTAGAGATTCTTCGGAGCTAGCAGAGACCCAGTACTTC
TRBD2 TRBJ2-6 large TRBV20-1 CSARVGGSGANVLTF TGCAGTGCTAGAGTGGGAGGGTCTGGGGCCAACGTCCTGACTTTC
. TRBJ2-5 . TRBV29-1 CSVRAVQETQYF TGCAGCGTAAGAGCAGTGCAAGAGACCCAGTACTTC
. TRBJ2-7 medium-sized TRBV20-1 CSARSRGRTYEQYF TGCAGTGCTAGATCCAGGGGACGCACCTACGAGCAGTACTTC
. TRBJ1-1 medium-sized TRBV7-9 CASSLAGKAEAFF TGTGCCAGCAGCTTAGCAGGGAAGGCTGAAGCTTTCTTT
. TRBJ2-3 medium-sized TRBV18 CASSLASGVTDTQYF TGTGCCAGCTCATTAGCGTCAGGGGTCACAGATACGCAGTATTTT
. TRBJ1-6 medium-sized TRBV12-3/TRBV12-4 CASSLGRGRWSPLHF TGTGCCAGCAGTTTAGGCAGGGGCCGGTGGTCACCCCTCCACTTT
. TRBJ2-7 medium-sized TRBV11-2 CASSLGFDTYEQYF TGTGCCAGCAGCTTAGGATTTGACACCTACGAGCAGTACTTC